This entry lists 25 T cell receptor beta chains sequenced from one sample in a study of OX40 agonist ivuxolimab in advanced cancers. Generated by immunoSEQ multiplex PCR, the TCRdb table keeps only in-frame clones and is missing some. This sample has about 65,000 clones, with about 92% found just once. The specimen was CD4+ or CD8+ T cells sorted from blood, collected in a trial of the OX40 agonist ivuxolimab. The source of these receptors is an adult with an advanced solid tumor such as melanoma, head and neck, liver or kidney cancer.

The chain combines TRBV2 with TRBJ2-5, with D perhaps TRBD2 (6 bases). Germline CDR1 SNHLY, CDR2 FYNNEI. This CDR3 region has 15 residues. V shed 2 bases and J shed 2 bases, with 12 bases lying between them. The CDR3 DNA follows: TGTGCCAGCAGTGAAACTCGGGAGATACAAGAGACCCAGTACTTC. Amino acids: CASSETREIQETQYF.

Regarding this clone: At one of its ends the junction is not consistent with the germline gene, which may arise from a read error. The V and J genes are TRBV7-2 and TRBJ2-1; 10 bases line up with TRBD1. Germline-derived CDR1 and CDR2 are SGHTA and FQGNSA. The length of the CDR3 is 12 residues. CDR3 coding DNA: TGTGCCAGCACCTCCCCGGGACAGGGGAGGATCTTC. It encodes CASTSPGQGRIF.

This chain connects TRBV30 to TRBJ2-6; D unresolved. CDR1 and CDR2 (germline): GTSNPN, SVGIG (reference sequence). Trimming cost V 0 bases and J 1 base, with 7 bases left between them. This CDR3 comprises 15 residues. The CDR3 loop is CAWSVHLSGANVLTF. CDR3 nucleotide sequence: TGTGCCTGGAGTGTACATCTTTCTGGGGCCAACGTCCTGACTTTC.

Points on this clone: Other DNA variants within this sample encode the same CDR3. CDR3 sequence: CASSYSTGGNYGYTF. As DNA, the CDR3 is TGTGCCAGCAGTTACTCCACAGGAGGTAACTATGGCTACACCTTC. This chain connects TRBV6-5 to TRBJ1-2, with TRBD1 as a possible D gene (5 bases). Germline values: CDR1 MNHEY, CDR2 SVGAGI. This CDR3 comprises 15 residues. Trimming took off 0 bases at V and 1 base at J, with 9 bases between the two ends.

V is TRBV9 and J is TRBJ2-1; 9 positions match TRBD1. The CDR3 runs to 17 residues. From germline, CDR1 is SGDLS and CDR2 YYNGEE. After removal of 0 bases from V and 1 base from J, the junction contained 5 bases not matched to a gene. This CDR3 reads CASSVVTDRGSYNEQFF. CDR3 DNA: TGTGCCAGCAGCGTAGTCACGGACAGGGGTTCCTACAATGAGCAGTTCTTC.

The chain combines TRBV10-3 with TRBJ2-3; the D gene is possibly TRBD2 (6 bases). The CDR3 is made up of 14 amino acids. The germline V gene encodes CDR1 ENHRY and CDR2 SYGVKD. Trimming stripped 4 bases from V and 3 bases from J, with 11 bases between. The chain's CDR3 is CAISVADDTDTQYF. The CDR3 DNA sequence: TGTGCCATCAGTGTAGCGGACGATACAGATACGCAGTATTTT.

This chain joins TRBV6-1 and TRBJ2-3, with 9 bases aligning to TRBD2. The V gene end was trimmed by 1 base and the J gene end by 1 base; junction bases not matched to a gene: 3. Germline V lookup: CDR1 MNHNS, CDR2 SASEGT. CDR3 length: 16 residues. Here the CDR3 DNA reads TGTGCCAGCAGTGAAGGTAGCGGGGGCCGCACAGATACGCAGTATTTT. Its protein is CASSEGSGGRTDTQYF.

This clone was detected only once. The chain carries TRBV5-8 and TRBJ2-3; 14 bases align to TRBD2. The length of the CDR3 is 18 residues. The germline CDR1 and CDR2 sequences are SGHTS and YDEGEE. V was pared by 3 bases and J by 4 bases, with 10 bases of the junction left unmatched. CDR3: CASSSARLAGGQADTQYF. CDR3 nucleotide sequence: TGTGCCAGCAGCTCCGCTAGACTAGCGGGGGGGCAGGCAGATACGCAGTATTTT.

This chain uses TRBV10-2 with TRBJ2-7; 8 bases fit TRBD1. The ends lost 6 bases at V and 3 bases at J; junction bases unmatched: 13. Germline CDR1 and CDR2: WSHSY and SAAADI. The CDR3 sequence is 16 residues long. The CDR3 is CASRRAPGTGIYEQYF. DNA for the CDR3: TGCGCCAGCAGGAGGGCCCCCGGGACAGGTATCTACGAGCAGTACTTC.

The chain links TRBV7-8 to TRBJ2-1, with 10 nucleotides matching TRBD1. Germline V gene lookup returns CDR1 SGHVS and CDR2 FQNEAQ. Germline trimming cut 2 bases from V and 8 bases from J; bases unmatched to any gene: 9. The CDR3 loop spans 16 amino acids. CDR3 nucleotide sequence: TGTGCCAGCAGCTTATTCCGGGGACAGGGGTTCGATGAGCAGTTCTTC. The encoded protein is CASSLFRGQGFDEQFF.

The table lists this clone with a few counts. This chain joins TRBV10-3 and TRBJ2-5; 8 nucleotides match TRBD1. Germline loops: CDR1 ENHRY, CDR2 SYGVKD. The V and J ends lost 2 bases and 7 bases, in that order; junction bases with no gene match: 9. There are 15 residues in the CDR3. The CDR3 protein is CAISELDRASVTQYF. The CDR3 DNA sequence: TGTGCCATCAGTGAGCTGGACAGGGCTTCGGTGACCCAGTACTTC.

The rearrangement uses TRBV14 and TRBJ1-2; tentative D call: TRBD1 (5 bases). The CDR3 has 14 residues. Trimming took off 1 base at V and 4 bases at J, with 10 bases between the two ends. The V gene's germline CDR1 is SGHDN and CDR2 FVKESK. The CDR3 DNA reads TGTGCCAGCAGCCAAGGGGGCCAAGGCTATGGCTACACCTTC. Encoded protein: CASSQGGQGYGYTF.

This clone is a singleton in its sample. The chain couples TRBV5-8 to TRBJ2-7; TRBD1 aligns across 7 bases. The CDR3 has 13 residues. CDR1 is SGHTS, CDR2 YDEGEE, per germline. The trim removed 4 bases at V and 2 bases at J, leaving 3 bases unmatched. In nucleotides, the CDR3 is TGTGCCAGCAGCACCGGGACAGCCTACGAGCAGTACTTC. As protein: CASSTGTAYEQYF.

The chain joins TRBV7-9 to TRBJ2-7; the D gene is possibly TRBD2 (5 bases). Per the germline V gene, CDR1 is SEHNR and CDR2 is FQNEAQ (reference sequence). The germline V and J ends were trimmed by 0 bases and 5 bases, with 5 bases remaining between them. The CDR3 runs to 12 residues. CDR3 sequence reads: CASSLARDEQYF. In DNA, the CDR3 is TGTGCCAGCAGCTTAGCGCGGGACGAGCAGTACTTC.

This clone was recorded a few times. The CDR3 DNA is TGTGCCTACCGATTAGCGGGGGAAACCTACGAGCAGTACTTC. Amino acids: CAYRLAGETYEQYF. The chain has TRBV30 and TRBJ2-7; 9 bases line up with TRBD2. Looked up from germline, CDR1 is GTSNPN and CDR2 is SVGIG (reference sequence). This CDR3 region has 14 residues. Trimming cost V 7 bases and J 2 bases; bases outside gene matches: 9.

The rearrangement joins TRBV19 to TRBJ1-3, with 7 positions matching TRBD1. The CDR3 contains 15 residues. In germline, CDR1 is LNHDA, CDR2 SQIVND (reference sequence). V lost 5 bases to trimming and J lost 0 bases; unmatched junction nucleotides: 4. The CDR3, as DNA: TGTGCCAGTAGTGCTGGGGACAGCTCTGGAAACACCATATATTTT. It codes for CASSAGDSSGNTIYF.

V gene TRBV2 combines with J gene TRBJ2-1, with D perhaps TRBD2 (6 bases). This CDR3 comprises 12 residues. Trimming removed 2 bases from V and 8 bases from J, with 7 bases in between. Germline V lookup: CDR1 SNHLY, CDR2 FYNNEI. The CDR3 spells CASSERGYEQFF. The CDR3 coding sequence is TGTGCCAGCAGTGAACGGGGGTATGAGCAGTTCTTC.

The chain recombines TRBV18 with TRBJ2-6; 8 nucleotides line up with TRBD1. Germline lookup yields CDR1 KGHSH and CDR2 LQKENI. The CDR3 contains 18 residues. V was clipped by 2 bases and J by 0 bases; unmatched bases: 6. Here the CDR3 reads CASSPYIQGASGANVLTF. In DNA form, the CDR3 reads TGTGCCAGCTCACCATATATCCAGGGGGCCTCTGGGGCCAACGTCCTGACTTTC.

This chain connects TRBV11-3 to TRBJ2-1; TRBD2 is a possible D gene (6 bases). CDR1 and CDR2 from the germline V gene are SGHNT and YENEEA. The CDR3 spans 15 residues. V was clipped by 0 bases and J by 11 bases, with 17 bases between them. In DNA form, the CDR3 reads TGTGCCAGCAGCTTAGATCGGGGGTGGAGTAGTAAGCAGTTCTTC. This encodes CASSLDRGWSSKQFF.

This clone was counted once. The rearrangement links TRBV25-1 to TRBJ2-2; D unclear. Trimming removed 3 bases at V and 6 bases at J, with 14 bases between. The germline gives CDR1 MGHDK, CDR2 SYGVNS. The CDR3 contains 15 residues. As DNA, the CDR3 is TGTGCCAGCAGTGATTCGCAGGTTTTCGCCGGGGAGCTGTTTTTT. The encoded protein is CASSDSQVFAGELFF. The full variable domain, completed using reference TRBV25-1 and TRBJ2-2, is EADIYQTPRYLVIGTGKKITLECSQTMGHDKMYWYQQDPGMELHLIHYSYGVNSTEKGDLSSESTVSRIRTEHFPLTLESARPSHTSQYLCASSDSQVFAGELFFGEGSRLTVL.

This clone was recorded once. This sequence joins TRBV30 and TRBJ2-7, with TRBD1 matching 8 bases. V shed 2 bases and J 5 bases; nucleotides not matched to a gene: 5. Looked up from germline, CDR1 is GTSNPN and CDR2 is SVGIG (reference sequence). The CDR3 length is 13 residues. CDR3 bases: TGTGCCTGGAGTTCAGGGGGCCTAAACGAGCAGTACTTC. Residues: CAWSSGGLNEQYF.

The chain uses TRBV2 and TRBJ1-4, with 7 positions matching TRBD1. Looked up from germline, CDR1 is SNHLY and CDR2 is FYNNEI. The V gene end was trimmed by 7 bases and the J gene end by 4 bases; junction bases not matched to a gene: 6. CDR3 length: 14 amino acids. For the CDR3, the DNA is TGTGCCAGCAAAGGGGGCTTTGGTAATGAAAAACTGTTTTTT. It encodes CASKGGFGNEKLFF.

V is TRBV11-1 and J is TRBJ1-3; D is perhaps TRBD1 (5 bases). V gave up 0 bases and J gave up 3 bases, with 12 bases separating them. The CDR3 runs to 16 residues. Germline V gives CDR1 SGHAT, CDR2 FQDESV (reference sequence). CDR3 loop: CASSLAPTGHGNTIYF. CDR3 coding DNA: TGTGCCAGCAGCTTAGCTCCTACAGGACATGGAAACACCATATATTTT.

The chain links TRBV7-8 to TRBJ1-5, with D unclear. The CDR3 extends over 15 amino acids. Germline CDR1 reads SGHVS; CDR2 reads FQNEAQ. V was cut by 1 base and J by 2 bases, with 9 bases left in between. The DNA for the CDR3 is TGTGCCAGCAGCTTAGGAGGGATACGCAATCAGCCCCAGCATTTT. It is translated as CASSLGGIRNQPQHF.

In nucleotides, the CDR3 is TGTGCCAGCTCACCAAACAGGGGGGGAATGAACACTGAAGCTTTCTTT. This gives the protein CASSPNRGGMNTEAFF. The chain recombines TRBV18 with TRBJ1-1, with 8 bases aligning to TRBD1. Trimming took 2 bases from V and 0 from J; bases not matched to a gene: 5. Germline V gene data show CDR1 as KGHSH and CDR2 as LQKENI. The CDR3 spans 16 residues.